The TCR beta chain under discussion was sequenced for a study of shared clonotypes between healthy human individuals. Overall study results and limits: For naive CD4 cells, roughly 4.6% of clonotypes were shared across a few donors.

Note on this clone: Its antigen remains unidentified.

The germline gives CDR1 SGHDT, CDR2 YYEEEE. V was trimmed by 0 bases and J by 1 base, leaving 11 bases between them. This CDR3 is 16 amino acids long. The table came from immunoSEQ multiplex PCR; TCRdb's copy has only in-frame clones and leaves some out. The sample has around 1.5 million clones, 95% to 99% seen once. Sequencing used naive CD4+ T cells sorted from blood. Stated subset: CD45RA+ positively selected. The sequence derives from a man under 40 in good health. J is TRBJ1-3 and V is TRBV5-6, with D hard to call. This CDR3 is CASSLGPARSGNTIYF. Written as DNA, the CDR3 is TGTGCCAGCAGCTTGGGTCCCGCCAGATCTGGAAACACCATATATTTT. Looking up the rest from reference TRBV5-6 and TRBJ1-3 gives the full variable domain: DAGVTQSPTHLIKTRGQQVTLRCSPKSGHDTVSWYQQALGQGPQFIFQYYEEEERQRGNFPDRFSGHQFPNYSSELNVNALLLGDSALYLCASSLGPARSGNTIYFGEGSWLTVV.